The 27 T cell receptor beta chains in this list originate from one sample, sequenced in a study of post-analysis software for immune sequencing data. Points from the study as a whole: Five or six TRBV segments, TRBV5-6, TRBV5-1 and TRBV20-1 among them, were found more frequent in patients than controls.

Unique molecular identifiers were present in the TCR beta cDNA libraries. TCRdb called the PCR reads again in MiXCR, with one record for every CDR3 protein. Among fewer than 700,000 distinct CDR3 sequences listed, 40% to 50% were seen once. No antigen has been identified for these receptors. Specimen: blood. Every receptor here comes from a girl aged 5 to 17 with multiple sclerosis.

V is TRBV5-1 and J is TRBJ1-6; 7 bases agree with TRBD1. V was pared by 4 bases and J by 7 bases, with 11 bases of the junction left unmatched. Germline V lookup: CDR1 SGHRS, CDR2 YFSETQ. The CDR3 spans 16 residues. CDR3: CASSETGLRRNSPLHF. In nucleotides, the CDR3 is TGCGCCAGCAGCGAGACAGGGTTGCGACGGAATTCACCCCTCCACTTT.

The chain uses TRBV29-1 and TRBJ1-1; the D is unclear. The germline V and J ends were trimmed by 6 bases and 0 bases, with 14 bases remaining between them. There are 14 residues in the CDR3. Per germline, CDR1 SQVTM and CDR2 ANQGSEA. DNA for the CDR3: TGCAGCGTCACCCTCGGACGGCTGAACACTGAAGCTTTCTTT. Its translation: CSVTLGRLNTEAFF.

The rearrangement links TRBV20-1 to TRBJ1-2; no definite D call. Germline-derived CDR1 and CDR2 are DFQATT and SNEGSKA (reference sequence). This CDR3 has 13 amino acids. V was cut by 6 bases and J by 5 bases, with 16 bases left in between. In nucleotides, the CDR3 is TGCAGTGCGTCGGGTAGAGGAGGGTATGGCTACACCTTC. Protein: CSASGRGGYGYTF.

The chain employs TRBV5-1 and TRBJ2-1, with 12 bases aligning to TRBD2. J was trimmed by 6 bases and V by 2 bases; bases with no gene match: 6. The CDR3 totals 16 residues. Germline CDR1 and CDR2: SGHRS and YFSETQ. CDR3: CASSLPSSGGANEQFF. The CDR3 nucleotides read TGCGCCAGCAGCTTACCTTCTAGCGGGGGGGCCAATGAGCAGTTCTTC. The full variable domain, in which reference TRBV5-1 and TRBJ2-1 provide the parts outside the CDR3, is KAGVTQTPRYLIKTRGQQVTLSCSPISGHRSVSWYQQTPGQGLQFLFEYFSETQRNKGNFPGRFSGRQFSNSRSEMNVSTLELGDSALYLCASSLPSSGGANEQFFGPGTRLTVL.

The CDR3 reads CASSPGQGGQYF. In DNA form, the CDR3 reads TGTGCCAGCTCACCCGGACAGGGCGGGCAGTACTTC. This chain uses TRBV18 with TRBJ2-5; TRBD1 aligns across 8 bases. V lost 3 bases and J lost 11; bases outside the gene matches: 5. Per the germline V gene, CDR1 is KGHSH and CDR2 is LQKENI. There are 12 residues in the CDR3.

On this clonotype: At one boundary the junction diverges from the germline segment, which might be a read error. The chain carries TRBV12-3 or TRBV12-4 and TRBJ1-2, with D possibly being TRBD1 (5 bases). The CDR3 runs 14 residues. CDR3 sequence reads: CASSLGDLNYGHTF. CDR3 nucleotide sequence: TGTGCCAGCAGTTTAGGGGACCTAAACTATGGCCACACCTTC.

This clonotype was found a few times. This chain joins TRBV10-3 and TRBJ1-4, with 7 bases fitting TRBD1. Germline V gene sequence: CDR1 ENHRY, CDR2 SYGVKD. V dropped 6 bases and J dropped 4; count of bases not matched to a gene: 8. The CDR3 contains 15 residues. This CDR3 reads CAIRPGTVNNEKLFF. The DNA for the CDR3 is TGTGCCATCAGGCCCGGGACAGTGAATAATGAAAAACTGTTTTTT.

There are a few counts of this clonotype. The chain uses TRBV7-9 and TRBJ2-3, with D unclear. The CDR3 runs 13 residues. Germline V gene lookup returns CDR1 SEHNR and CDR2 FQNEAQ (reference sequence). The V and J ends lost 0 bases and 6 bases respectively, with 7 bases between them. The CDR3 here is CASSLAVPDTQYF. CDR3 in DNA: TGTGCCAGCAGCTTAGCAGTACCCGATACGCAGTATTTT.

The J gene is TRBJ2-1, the V gene TRBV20-1; 10 bases fit TRBD2. Per the germline V gene, CDR1 is DFQATT and CDR2 is SNEGSKA (reference sequence). The CDR3 length is 18 residues. J was trimmed by 4 bases and V by 0 bases; bases with no gene match: 12. The CDR3 here is CSARDKSTSGVAYNEQFF. CDR3 DNA: TGCAGTGCTAGAGATAAATCAACTAGCGGGGTTGCTTACAATGAGCAGTTCTTC.

This CDR3 is CSARNTETPGLGEQYF. Here the CDR3 DNA reads TGCAGTGCTAGAAACACGGAAACCCCAGGGCTGGGCGAGCAGTACTTC. The rearrangement uses TRBV20-1 and TRBJ2-5; possible D gene TRBD1, 5 bases. The end of the DNA is better explained by TRBJ2-7, so the J call may be wrong. This CDR3 comprises 16 residues. Per the germline V gene, CDR1 is DFQATT and CDR2 is SNEGSKA (reference sequence).

V and J are TRBV24-1 and TRBJ1-1; possibly TRBD1 for D (5 bases). V was cut by 9 bases and J by 0 bases, with 13 bases left in between. CDR1 and CDR2 from the germline V gene are KGHDR and SFDVKD. The CDR3 length is 14 residues. CDR3 bases: TGTGCCACCGGCAGGGACGGCATGAACACTGAAGCTTTCTTT. Translated, it gives CATGRDGMNTEAFF.

The chain uses TRBV27 and TRBJ1-4, with TRBD1 as a possible D gene (5 bases). Germline loops: CDR1 MNHEY, CDR2 SMNVEV (reference sequence). CDR3 length equals 15 residues. With 5 bases removed from V and 0 bases from J, the gap between germline ends came to 10 bases. The CDR3 is CASSAGGATNEKLFF. Here the CDR3 DNA reads TGTGCCAGCAGTGCGGGAGGGGCAACTAATGAAAAACTGTTTTTT.

Turning to this clonotype: One end of the junction varies from germline; a read error may be responsible. This chain links TRBV12-3 or TRBV12-4 with TRBJ2-3; D is uncertain. The CDR3 consists of 11 residues. The CDR3 loop is CASGLGDTQYF. CDR3 coding DNA: TGTGCCAGCGGTTTAGGGGATACGCAGTATTTT.

This clonotype showed up just a few times. The chain joins TRBV28 to TRBJ2-5; tentative D call: TRBD1 (5 bases). Germline CDR1 and CDR2: MDHEN and SYDVKM. Between the trimmed V and J ends, which lost 6 bases and 1 base, there was a span of 18 bases. This CDR3 region has 16 residues. CDR3: CASRRTYGYGQETQYF. CDR3 in DNA: TGTGCCAGCAGACGGACATACGGCTATGGCCAAGAGACCCAGTACTTC. The full variable domain, rest sourced from reference TRBV28 and TRBJ2-5, is DVKVTQSSRYLVKRTGEKVFLECVQDMDHENMFWYRQDPGLGLRLIYFSYDVKMKEKGDIPEGYSVSREKKERFSLILESASTNQTSMYLCASRRTYGYGQETQYFGPGTRLLVL.

This clonotype was counted between two and nine times. The rearrangement joins TRBV6-9 to TRBJ2-3; tentative D call: TRBD1 (6 bases). The germline V gene encodes CDR1 MNHGY and CDR2 SVAAGI. The CDR3 runs 14 residues. Trimming left V 10 bases short and J 0 bases short, with 14 bases between. The CDR3 here is CATPGGGSTDTQYF. The CDR3 DNA reads as TGTGCCACCCCTGGGGGCGGTAGCACAGATACGCAGTATTTT.

This clonotype was picked up a small number of times. One junction end does not reproduce the germline sequence, and a read error may be involved. The chain has TRBV12-3 or TRBV12-4 and TRBJ2-3; D is ambiguous. The CDR3 is 13 residues long. In DNA, the CDR3 is TGTGCCAGCAGTTCCCCTGGCACAAATACGCAGTATTTT. Its protein is CASSSPGTNTQYF.

The rearrangement links TRBV12-3 or TRBV12-4 to TRBJ2-3, with D perhaps matching TRBD2 (5 bases). The CDR3 is 14 amino acids. Between the trimmed V and J ends, which lost 3 bases and 2 bases, there was a span of 9 bases. The CDR3 loop reads CASSFLAPTDTQYF. DNA for the CDR3: TGTGCCAGCAGTTTCCTAGCCCCCACAGATACGCAGTATTTT.

This clonotype has more than one count but fewer than ten. The chain has TRBV20-1 and TRBJ1-1, with a weak D call TRBD1 (6 bases). The CDR3 spans 15 residues. In germline, CDR1 is DFQATT, CDR2 SNEGSKA (reference sequence). Trimming left V 2 bases short and J 4 bases short, with 17 bases between. The chain's CDR3 is CSARSPKGGATEAFF. The DNA for the CDR3 is TGCAGTGCTAGATCCCCCAAGGGGGGGGCCACTGAAGCTTTCTTT.

This clonotype was seen a handful of times. V gene TRBV20-1 combines with J gene TRBJ2-5; 13 nucleotides agree with TRBD2. Germline values: CDR1 DFQATT, CDR2 SNEGSKA (reference sequence). The CDR3 length is 15 residues. V lost 4 bases to trimming and J lost 1 base; unmatched junction nucleotides: 3. The CDR3 region has the DNA TGCAGTGCTATCGGACTAGCGGGGGCCCAAGAGACCCAGTACTTC. The encoded protein is CSAIGLAGAQETQYF.

The chain recombines TRBV29-1 with TRBJ2-1; possibly TRBD2 for D (5 bases). Germline assignment: CDR1 SQVTM and CDR2 ANQGSEA. The CDR3 covers 11 residues. Trimming removed 8 bases from V and 7 bases from J, with 12 bases in between. CDR3 region: CSLFGENEQFF. DNA for the CDR3: TGCAGCCTCTTCGGGGAGAATGAGCAGTTCTTC.

The CDR3 sequence is CALLGGGSGNTIYF. Written as DNA, the CDR3 is TGTGCCCTATTGGGGGGCGGCTCTGGAAACACCATATATTTT. The chain joins TRBV12-3 or TRBV12-4 to TRBJ1-3, with a tentative D call TRBD1 (6 bases). The germline V and J ends were trimmed by 11 bases and 0 bases, with 14 bases remaining between them. This CDR3 comprises 14 residues.

The sample holds a few counts of this clonotype. The J gene is TRBJ2-1, the V gene TRBV11-2, with 8 bases identical to TRBD2. Germline lookup yields CDR1 SGHAT and CDR2 FQNNGV. Germline trimming cut 7 bases from V and 5 bases from J; bases unmatched to any gene: 16. This CDR3 contains 17 residues. CDR3 protein: CASTSSTGGIADNEQFF. CDR3 DNA: TGTGCCAGCACCTCCTCGACGGGGGGGATAGCGGACAATGAGCAGTTCTTC.

CDR3 loop: CASSPRGREGETQYF. CDR3 DNA sequence: TGCGCCAGCAGCCCCAGGGGGAGAGAAGGAGAGACCCAGTACTTC. The genes are TRBV5-1 and TRBJ2-5; TRBD1 agrees at 7 bases. The J segment lost 4 bases and the V segment lost 4 bases, leaving 10 bases of the junction unmatched. The CDR3 covers 15 residues. Germline CDR1 reads SGHRS; CDR2 reads YFSETQ.

A note on this clonotype: A read error may account for a junction end that differs from germline. The chain recombines TRBV6-2 or TRBV6-3 with TRBJ1-1; D perhaps matches TRBD1 (5 bases). This CDR3 region has 13 residues. CDR1 MNHEY and CDR2 SVGEGT come from the germline V gene. CDR3 loop: CANSLQGGTEAFF. The DNA for the CDR3 is TGTGCCAACAGTCTCCAGGGCGGCACTGAAGCTTTCTTT.

This clonotype occurred many times. V gene TRBV6-1 combines with J gene TRBJ1-5; D is ambiguous. Germline assignment: CDR1 MNHNS and CDR2 SASEGT. V was shortened by 5 bases and J by 0 bases, with 5 bases between the two germline ends. CDR3 size: 13 residues. CDR3 sequence (DNA): TGTGCCAGCAGTCCGTATAGCAATCAGCCCCAGCATTTT. Amino acids: CASSPYSNQPQHF.

Here the CDR3 DNA reads TGCAGTGCTAGAGATCCTGGAGGGGGGAGCAATCAGCCCCAGCATTTT. It is translated as CSARDPGGGSNQPQHF. This chain joins TRBV20-1 and TRBJ1-5; D perhaps matches TRBD1 (6 bases). CDR3 size: 16 residues. Germline CDR1 reads DFQATT; CDR2 reads SNEGSKA (reference sequence). Trimming removed 0 bases at V and 1 base at J, with 13 bases between.

In this sample, this clonotype turned up a few times. V gene TRBV3-1 combines with J gene TRBJ2-1; 7 nucleotides align to TRBD2. The CDR3 has 11 amino acids. The germline CDR1 and CDR2 sequences are LGHDT and YNNKEL (reference sequence). J lost 12 bases, V lost 3 bases, and 2 bases had no gene match. As DNA, the CDR3 is TGTGCCAGCAGCCAGGAGCGGGGGCAGTTCTTC. As protein: CASSQERGQFF.